One sample yielded the 18 T cell receptor beta chains listed below, sequenced in a study of T cells in localized non-small cell lung cancer. Profiling relied on immunoSEQ multiplex PCR, and the TCRdb table lists in-frame clones only, not all of them. The sample lists over 20,000 clones, about 86% occurring once. Here the sequenced sample was PBMCs, taken before any cancer treatment. These receptors were obtained from a man aged 40 to 70 with stage II lung adenocarcinoma.

This sequence joins TRBV27 and TRBJ1-3, with 12 bases lining up with TRBD1. The CDR3 totals 15 residues. Germline V lookup: CDR1 MNHEY, CDR2 SMNVEV (reference sequence). Losses at the gene ends were 5 bases for V and 6 bases for J; bases not matched to a gene: 5. The CDR3 region is CASSPGTGGINTIYF. The DNA of the CDR3 is TGTGCCAGCAGTCCCGGGACAGGGGGCATAAACACCATATATTTT.

The rearrangement links TRBV5-8 to TRBJ2-3, with D hard to call. Trimming shortened V by 0 bases and J by 7 bases, and 6 bases separated the two germline ends. Germline CDR1 reads SGHTS; CDR2 reads YDEGEE. The CDR3 length is 12 residues. This CDR3 reads CASSLADNTQYF. CDR3 nucleotide sequence: TGTGCCAGCAGCTTGGCCGATAATACGCAGTATTTT. Combining the CDR3 with reference TRBV5-8 and TRBJ2-3 gives the whole variable domain EAGVTQSPTHLIKTRGQQATLRCSPISGHTSVYWYQQALGLGLQFLLWYDEGEERNRGNFPPRFSGRQFPNYSSELNVNALELEDSALYLCASSLADNTQYFGPGTRLTVL.

This chain links TRBV6-5 with TRBJ1-1, with no clear D. This CDR3 has 13 residues. Germline lookup yields CDR1 MNHEY and CDR2 SVGAGI. V shed 3 bases and J shed 4 bases, with 9 bases lying between them. The CDR3 DNA follows: TGTGCCAGCAGTTATTACGTTGGCACTGAAGCTTTCTTT. Translating it yields CASSYYVGTEAFF.

The V gene is TRBV2, the J gene TRBJ2-2; D not resolved. The CDR3 is made up of 14 amino acids. V dropped 4 bases and J dropped 4 bases, with 10 bases sitting between them. The germline V gene encodes CDR1 SNHLY and CDR2 FYNNEI. Written as DNA, the CDR3 is TGTGCCAGCAGTGGGCCCTACCCCACCGGGGAGCTGTTTTTT. It encodes CASSGPYPTGELFF. Together with reference TRBV2 and TRBJ2-2, the CDR3 gives the full variable domain: EPEVTQTPSHQVTQMGQEVILRCVPISNHLYFYWYRQILGQKVEFLVSFYNNEISEKSEIFDDQFSVERPDGSNFTLKIRSTKLEDSAMYFCASSGPYPTGELFFGEGSRLTVL.

This sequence joins TRBV18 and TRBJ2-3; D not certain. The V end lost 2 bases, the J end lost 5 bases, and 5 bases lay between the germline ends. The CDR3 spans 12 residues. Germline V gene data show CDR1 as KGHSH and CDR2 as LQKENI. The CDR3 here is CASSPGGDTQYF. For the CDR3, the DNA is TGTGCCAGCTCACCAGGCGGAGATACGCAGTATTTT.

The rearrangement links TRBV25-1 to TRBJ2-7; 12 bases match TRBD2. This CDR3 has 14 amino acids. Per the germline V gene, CDR1 is MGHDK and CDR2 is SYGVNS. The ends lost 4 bases at V and 4 bases at J; junction bases unmatched: 2. For the CDR3, the DNA is TGTGCCAGCAGTGTGGGACTAGCGGGTTACGAGCAGTACTTC. Amino acids: CASSVGLAGYEQYF.

The V call is TRBV5-6, the J call TRBJ1-1, with D perhaps matching TRBD1 (6 bases). CDR3 length: 15 amino acids. Between the trimmed V and J ends, which lost 0 bases and 5 bases, there was a span of 14 bases. Germline-derived CDR1 and CDR2 are SGHDT and YYEEEE. Written as DNA, the CDR3 is TGTGCCAGCAGCTTGGACAGGGCCTGGGGTACTGAAGCTTTCTTT. Translating it yields CASSLDRAWGTEAFF.

The chain carries TRBV7-9 and TRBJ2-5; tentatively, D is TRBD2 (6 bases). Trimming left V 4 bases short and J 4 bases short, with 16 bases between. The germline V gene encodes CDR1 SEHNR and CDR2 FQNEAQ (reference sequence). This CDR3 has 15 residues. CDR3 DNA: TGTGCCAGCAGCTCCTATACTAGCCGGGGAGAGACCCAGTACTTC. It yields the protein CASSSYTSRGETQYF.

The chain carries TRBV2 and TRBJ1-2, with 10 bases matching TRBD1. This CDR3 is built from 16 residues. Per the germline V gene, CDR1 is SNHLY and CDR2 is FYNNEI. V was clipped by 2 bases and J by 7 bases; unmatched bases: 10. This CDR3 is CASSESLRDRGVGYTF. The CDR3 bases are TGTGCCAGCAGTGAAAGTTTAAGGGACAGGGGTGTTGGCTACACCTTC.

This clone is judged medium-sized. This chain uses TRBV4-3 with TRBJ1-2; weak D call: TRBD1 (6 bases). Germline V gene sequence: CDR1 LGHNA, CDR2 YSLEER. The CDR3 is 16 amino acids. Trimming took off 2 bases at V and 8 bases at J, with 21 bases between the two ends. CDR3 residues: CASSQINAQQGGGYTF. The CDR3 DNA sequence: TGCGCCAGCAGCCAAATTAATGCCCAACAGGGAGGAGGCTACACCTTC.

The V gene is TRBV6-4, the J gene TRBJ2-2; D remains unclear. The germline V and J ends were trimmed by 3 bases and 3 bases, with 8 bases remaining between them. The CDR3 is 14 amino acids. The germline CDR1 and CDR2 sequences are MRHNA and SNTAGT. This CDR3 reads CASSELAYTGELFF. DNA of the CDR3: TGTGCCAGCAGTGAGCTTGCGTACACCGGGGAGCTGTTTTTT.

This clone was recorded a few times. The chain carries TRBV7-3 and TRBJ2-1; TRBD2 agrees at 7 bases. This CDR3 spans 15 amino acids. Germline V CDR1 and CDR2: SGHTA, FQGTGA. V shed 2 bases, J shed 4 bases, and the junction held 5 bases outside the gene matches. CDR3 residues: CASSLERAGYNEQFF. The CDR3 DNA follows: TGTGCCAGCAGCTTAGAGCGAGCGGGGTACAATGAGCAGTTCTTC.

The V call is TRBV7-9, the J call TRBJ2-5; 12 nucleotides match TRBD2. The trim removed 6 bases at V and 1 base at J, leaving 3 bases unmatched. Looked up from germline, CDR1 is SEHNR and CDR2 is FQNEAQ (reference sequence). CDR3 length: 15 amino acids. The CDR3 coding sequence is TGTGCCAGCAGTAGACTAGCGGGGGCCCAAGAGACCCAGTACTTC. It encodes CASSRLAGAQETQYF.

The chain is built from TRBV7-8 and TRBJ2-3, with D possibly being TRBD1 or TRBD2 (5 bases each). The V gene's germline CDR1 is SGHVS and CDR2 FQNEAQ. V dropped 3 bases and J dropped 0 bases, with 10 bases sitting between them. This CDR3 region has 15 residues. The CDR3 DNA sequence: TGTGCCAGCAGCTTTTTTAGGGACAGCACAGATACGCAGTATTTT. It codes for CASSFFRDSTDTQYF.

The chain carries TRBV7-9 and TRBJ2-5; no clear D. The germline V gene has CDR1 SEHNR and CDR2 FQNEAQ (reference sequence). CDR3 length equals 12 residues. V shed 1 base and J shed 5 bases, with 5 bases lying between them. CDR3 sequence: CASSLGSETQYF. The CDR3 DNA reads as TGTGCCAGCAGCTTAGGAAGCGAGACCCAGTACTTC.

The chain combines TRBV4-3 with TRBJ1-3; D gene uncertain. The CDR3 is 15 amino acids. CDR1 is LGHNA and CDR2 is YSLEER in the germline V gene. V dropped 0 bases and J dropped 4 bases, with 10 bases sitting between them. The CDR3: CASSQDSEIGNTIYF. As DNA, the CDR3 is TGCGCCAGCAGCCAAGATTCAGAGATCGGAAACACCATATATTTT.

This chain connects TRBV18 to TRBJ2-1, with a weak D call TRBD1 (6 bases). There are 15 residues in the CDR3. The ends were cut back, 3 bases at V and 8 bases at J, with 17 bases in the middle. Germline V lookup: CDR1 KGHSH, CDR2 LQKENI. CDR3 region: CASSPLQGRGDEQFF. The DNA of the CDR3 is TGTGCCAGCTCACCCCTACAGGGCAGGGGCGATGAGCAGTTCTTC.

CDR3 nucleotide sequence: TGTGCCAGCAGTTACTCGTTGGGGGGGAATTCACCCCTCCACTTT. It codes for CASSYSLGGNSPLHF. The rearrangement links TRBV6-5 to TRBJ1-6; perhaps TRBD1 as D (5 bases). Per the germline V gene, CDR1 is MNHEY and CDR2 is SVGAGI. This CDR3 is built from 15 residues. With 0 bases removed from V and 7 bases from J, the gap between germline ends came to 10 bases.